Listed below are T cell receptor delta chains from one sample, sequenced in a study of gamma-delta chains in newborns, infants, children. TCRdb redid the clone calls on the reads with CATT. The table has about 3,400 delta-chain clones, 0.3% seen once. The sequencing sample was made of blood. These receptors were collected from a child who was a newborn, infant or young child, either healthy, febrile or measles-vaccinated (not recorded which). Each CDR3 is given with its conserved first and last residue. D genes are given only for firm matches. The listing skips clone size in some rows; elsewhere it reads once, few, many or a size class.

j_call	d_call	clone_size	v_call	cdr3_aa	cdr3_nt
TRDJ2	-	-	TRAV29/DV5	CSVLLCSKRGGGDAATAQLFF	-
TRDJ2	TRDD3	-	TRDV2	CACGTGLGTGGYLAQLFF	TGTGCCTGTGGCACCGGTTTGGGGACTGGGGGATACCTAGCACAACTCTTCTTT
TRDJ2	TRDD3	large	TRDV2	CACDTLLGDTPTAQLFF	TGTGCCTGTGACACCCTACTGGGGGATACACCCACAGCACAACTCTTCTTT
TRDJ3	TRDD3	large	TRDV2	CACDTVVTGGYIRDTRQMFF	TGTGCCTGTGACACCGTGGTTACTGGGGGATACATCCGGGACACCCGACAGATGTTTTTC
TRDJ2	TRDD3	few	TRAV29/DV5	CAASFTGGYETAQLFF	TGTGCAGCAAGCTTTACTGGGGGATACGAAACAGCACAACTCTTCTTT
TRDJ3	-	few	TRDV2	CACDTAGSAMSWDTRQMFF	TGTGCCTGTGACACCGCGGGATCCGCCATGTCCTGGGACACCCGACAGATGTTTTTC
TRDJ1	TRDD3	medium-sized	TRDV1	CALGFTGGYPDKLIF	TGTGCTCTTGGGTTTACTGGGGGATACCCCGATAAACTCATCTTT
TRDJ3	TRDD3	large	TRDV2	CACDKVYWGISSWDTRQMFF	TGTGCCTGTGACAAAGTTTACTGGGGGATCAGCTCCTGGGACACCCGACAGATGTTTTTC
TRDJ3	TRDD3	large	TRDV2	CACDTVGGYAAWDTRQMFF	TGTGCCTGTGACACCGTTGGGGGATACGCGGCCTGGGACACCCGACAGATGTTTTTC
TRDJ2	TRDD3	large	TRDV2	CACDGLLGDKALTAQLFF	TGTGCCTGTGACGGATTACTGGGGGATAAGGCTTTGACAGCACAACTCTTCTTT
TRDJ3	TRDD3	large	TRAV29/DV5	CAASGGRLGDLLRAWDTRQMFF	TGTGCAGCAAGCGGGGGTCGACTGGGGGATCTCCTTCGGGCCTGGGACACCCGACAGATGTTTTTC
TRDJ3	TRDD3	few	TRDV2	CACDTGYAGYGSWDTRQTFF	TGTGCCTGTGACACGGGATACGCCGGCTATGGCTCCTGGGACACCCGACAGACGTTCTTC
TRDJ1	-	-	TRDV2	CACDAIRGDKLIF	TGTGCCTGTGACGCTATAAGGGGCGATAAACTCATCTTT
TRDJ3	-	few	TRDV2	CACDATGSSWDTRQMFF	TGTGCCTGTGATGCTACCGGGAGCTCCTGGGACACCCGACAGATGTTTTTC
TRDJ3	-	large	TRDV2	CACDTAGYSWDTRQMFF	TGTGCCTGTGACACGGCGGGATACTCCTGGGACACCCGACAGATGTTTTTC
TRDJ3	TRDD3	large	TRDV2	CACEYWGSSWDTRQMFF	TGTGCCTGTGAATACTGGGGGAGCTCCTGGGACACCCGACAGATGTTTTTC
TRDJ3	TRDD3	medium-sized	TRDV2	CACDTWGISWDTRQMFF	TGTGCCTGTGACACCTGGGGGATATCCTGGGACACCCGACAGATGTTTTTC
TRDJ2	-	medium-sized	TRDV2	CACDTDLTAQLFF	TGTGCCTGTGACACGGATTTGACAGCGCAACTCTTCTTT
TRDJ3	-	large	TRDV2	CACDTAILGGPSSWDTRQMFF	TGTGCCTGTGACACCGCGATCCTTGGGGGCCCCAGCTCCTGGGACACCCGACAGATGTTTTTC
TRDJ3	-	large	TRDV2	CACDTAGASSWDTRQMFF	TGTGCCTGTGACACCGCGGGGGCCAGCTCCTGGGACACCCGACAGATGTTTTTC
TRDJ2	TRDD3	few	TRDV2	CACDTVGDTAQLFF	TGTGCCTGTGACACCGTGGGGGATACAGCACAACTCTTCTTT
TRDJ3	TRDD3	large	TRDV2	CACDTYWGILSSWDTRQMFF	TGTGCCTGTGACACCTACTGGGGGATACTTAGCTCCTGGGACACCCGACAGATGTTTTTC
TRDJ3	-	large	TRAV29/DV5	CAASASGTWTGKRPWDTRQMFF	TGTGCAGCAAGCGCCTCGGGTACGTGGACTGGGAAAAGGCCCTGGGACACCCGACAGATGTTTTTC
TRDJ3	TRDD3	large	TRDV2	CACDSAGGYSPSSWDTRQMFF	TGTGCCTGTGACTCGGCTGGGGGATACTCACCTAGCTCCTGGGACACCCGACAGATGTTTTTC
TRDJ1	TRDD3	few	TRDV2	CACVGGYDKLIF	TGTGCCTGTGTTGGGGGATACGATAAACTCATCTTT
TRDJ2	TRDD3	large	TRDV2	CACDTGGYALTAQLFF	TGTGCCTGTGACACCGGGGGATACGCTTTGACAGCACAACTCTTCTTT
TRDJ2	TRDD3	few	TRDV2	CACDPVLGELPRTAQLFF	TGTGCCTGTGACCCCGTACTGGGGGAGTTACCCCGGACAGCACAACTCTTCTTT
TRDJ1	-	-	TRDV2	CACDSMWTLVAYTDKLIF	TGTGCCTGTGACTCCATGTGGACACTGGTGGCTTACACCGATAAACTCATCTTT
TRDJ3	TRDD3	-	TRDV2	CACDTTGGYGSWDTRQMFF	TGTGCCTGTGACACTACTGGGGGATACGGCTCCTGGGACACCCGACAGATGTTTTTC
TRDJ3	TRDD3	-	TRDV2	CACDGGYSWDTRQMFF	TGTGCCTGCGACGGGGGATACTCCTGGGACACCCGACAGATGTTCTTC
TRDJ1	TRDD3	-	TRDV2	CACDAMWKLGAYTDKLIF	TGTGCCTGTGACGCCATGTGGAAACTGGGGGCTTATACCGATAAACTTATCTTT
TRDJ2	TRDD2	medium-sized	TRDV1	CALGDLPTRAKLTLLEALTAQLFF	TGTGCTCTTGGGGATCTTCCTACGAGGGCTAAGCTCACCCTTTTAGAAGCTTTGACAGCACAACTCTTCTTT
TRDJ2	TRDD3	medium-sized	TRDV1	CALGKGYWGSSLTAQLFF	TGTGCTCTTGGGAAGGGATACTGGGGGTCTTCTTTGACAGCACAACTCTTCTTT
TRDJ3	TRDD3	few	TRDV2	CACDTWGTWDTRQMFF	TGTGCCTGTGACACCTGGGGGACCTGGGACACCCGACAGATGTTTTTC
TRDJ2	TRDD2	large	TRDV1	CALGDLPTRAKLTLLEALTAQLFF	TGTGCTCTTGGGGATCTTCCTACGAGGGCTAAGCTCACACTTTTAGAAGCTTTGACAGCACAACTCTTCTTT
TRDJ2	TRDD3	large	TRDV2	CACDPLGDRTAQLFF	TGTGCCTGTGACCCACTGGGGGATAGGACAGCACAACTCTTCTTT
TRDJ3	-	large	TRDV2	CACDRMVWGPSSWDTRQMFF	TGTGCCTGTGACAGAATGGTGTGGGGGCCGAGCTCCTGGGACACCCGACAGATGTTTTTC
TRDJ1	-	large	TRDV2	CACDTWGPDKLIF	TGTGCCTGTGACACCTGGGGACCCGATAAACTCATCTTT
TRDJ3	TRDD3	large	TRDV2	CACDPTGGVSWDTRQMFF	TGTGCCTGTGACCCTACTGGGGGCGTCTCCTGGGACACCCGACAGATGTTTTTC
TRDJ1	TRDD3	few	TRDV2	CACDSTGGYTDKLIF	TGTGCCTGTGACAGTACTGGGGGATACACCGATAAACTCATCTTT